A single sample is the source of the 22 T cell receptor beta chains below, sequenced in a study of early T cells in non-severe SARS-CoV-2 infection (dated by TCRdb to 2020 to 2023). The method behind the library was 5' RACE. For sequencing, a NextSeq 500 was employed. Using fastp trimming at Q25 and MiXCR clonotype assembly, TCRdb reanalyzed the public sequencing data and kept in-frame beta chains. Rows merge per CDR3 protein into single entries with the most common DNA and genes. For this sample the table gives 85,000 to 100,000 distinct CDR3 sequences, of which about 10% were detected only once. The top ten constitute approximately 5% of the sample. Material: whole blood. Every receptor here comes from an adult who was a healthcare worker with PCR-confirmed SARS-CoV-2 infection or an uninfected control (not recorded which).

This clonotype has ten or more counts. The genes are TRBV18 and TRBJ2-7, with 10 bases lining up with TRBD1. Germline V gene lookup returns CDR1 KGHSH and CDR2 LQKENI. There are 16 residues in the CDR3. The V gene end was trimmed by 3 bases and the J gene end by 2 bases; junction bases not matched to a gene: 7. The chain's CDR3 is CASSPSGQGMTYEQYF. The CDR3 nucleotides read TGTGCCAGCTCACCCTCGGGACAGGGGATGACCTACGAGCAGTACTTC.

Ten or more counts support this clonotype. The CDR3 loop reads CASSPRTQNTGELFF. As DNA, the CDR3 is TGTGCCAGCAGCCCTAGGACCCAGAACACCGGGGAGCTGTTTTTT. The chain employs TRBV9 and TRBJ2-2; the D is unclear. CDR3 length equals 15 residues. CDR1 SGDLS and CDR2 YYNGEE come from the germline V gene. The germline V and J ends were trimmed by 4 bases and 1 base, with 11 bases remaining between them.

The V call is TRBV5-1, the J call TRBJ2-7, with 9 positions matching TRBD1. Per the germline V gene, CDR1 is SGHRS and CDR2 is YFSETQ. V lost 4 bases and J lost 3; bases outside the gene matches: 14. The CDR3 runs 17 residues. As DNA, the CDR3 is TGCGCCAGCAGCCCGACATACTCTCCGGGACAGGGCTACGAGCAGTACTTC. This codes for CASSPTYSPGQGYEQYF.

This clonotype was seen repeatedly, ten times or more. The gene calls are TRBV19 and TRBJ2-1; 8 positions agree with TRBD1. The germline V gene has CDR1 LNHDA and CDR2 SQIVND (reference sequence). The length of the CDR3 is 14 residues. Unmatched junction bases numbered 8, after V lost 7 bases and J lost 6 bases. The CDR3 sequence is CASKGTDRGNEQFF. CDR3 sequence (DNA): TGTGCCAGTAAGGGGACCGACAGGGGCAATGAGCAGTTCTTC.

There are many counts of this clonotype. V gene TRBV19 combines with J gene TRBJ2-5; D uncertain. V dropped 6 bases and J dropped 0 bases, with 5 bases sitting between them. Per the germline V gene, CDR1 is LNHDA and CDR2 is SQIVND (reference sequence). This CDR3 has 12 amino acids. Here the CDR3 reads CASRSYQETQYF. In DNA form, the CDR3 reads TGTGCCAGTAGGAGCTACCAAGAGACCCAGTACTTC.

The J gene is TRBJ1-5, the V gene TRBV5-5; D uncertain. V lost 0 bases and J 0 bases, leaving 7 bases between the germline ends. The CDR3 runs to 15 residues. Germline values: CDR1 SGHKS, CDR2 YYEKEE (reference sequence). CDR3 amino acids: CASSLAAHSNQPQHF. The CDR3 bases are TGTGCCAGCAGCTTGGCAGCACATAGCAATCAGCCCCAGCATTTT.

The table lists this clonotype with a few counts. V and J are TRBV9 and TRBJ2-7; D might be TRBD1 (6 bases). The ends were cut back, 3 bases at V and 2 bases at J, with 12 bases in the middle. The germline CDR1 and CDR2 sequences are SGDLS and YYNGEE. CDR3 length equals 14 residues. The CDR3 reads CASSANRDTYEQYF. CDR3 sequence (DNA): TGTGCCAGCAGCGCAAACCGGGACACCTACGAGCAGTACTTC.

A few counts support this clonotype. The V call is TRBV6-5, the J call TRBJ2-1; D gene ambiguous. Trimming left V 4 bases short and J 3 bases short, with 13 bases between. The CDR3 contains 15 residues. Germline V gives CDR1 MNHEY, CDR2 SVGAGI. For the CDR3, the DNA is TGTGCCAGCAGTTCATCGGTAGCTGACTACAATGAGCAGTTCTTC. Protein sequence: CASSSSVADYNEQFF.

This clonotype was observed a few times. The chain links TRBV11-2 to TRBJ1-1; D is perhaps TRBD1 (6 bases). The germline V gene has CDR1 SGHAT and CDR2 FQNNGV. V lost 4 bases, J lost 3 bases, and 9 bases lay in between. The CDR3 has 13 residues. The DNA for the CDR3 is TGTGCCAGCAGCTCACAGGGATACACTGAAGCTTTCTTT. Translating gives CASSSQGYTEAFF.

This sequence joins TRBV9 and TRBJ1-2; D unclear. Trimming pared 4 bases from V and 2 bases from J, leaving 18 bases between. In germline, CDR1 is SGDLS, CDR2 YYNGEE. CDR3 length equals 16 residues. In DNA, the CDR3 is TGTGCCAGCAGCTCAACCAATTCTCGGCTCAACTATGGCTACACCTTC. This sequence encodes CASSSTNSRLNYGYTF. Variable domain in full (rest from reference TRBV9 and TRBJ1-2): DSGVTQTPKHLITATGQRVTLRCSPRSGDLSVYWYQQSLDQGLQFLIQYYNGEERAKGNILERFSAQQFPDLHSELNLSSLELGDSALYFCASSSTNSRLNYGYTFGSGTRLTVV.

This clonotype was recorded many times. The V gene is TRBV5-4, the J gene TRBJ2-7; D gene uncertain. The CDR3 totals 15 residues. The V end lost 0 bases, the J end lost 2 bases, and 12 bases lay between the germline ends. Germline-derived CDR1 and CDR2 are SGHNT and YYREEE (reference sequence). The CDR3 is CASSLVPSTAYEQYF. The CDR3 DNA reads as TGTGCCAGCAGCTTGGTTCCCTCCACGGCCTACGAGCAGTACTTC.

This clonotype was observed a few times. The chain employs TRBV30 and TRBJ2-5; 7 bases match TRBD1. With 2 bases clipped from V and 4 bases from J, the junction kept 4 bases outside the gene matches. Germline V lookup: CDR1 GTSNPN, CDR2 SVGIG (reference sequence). CDR3 length equals 13 residues. CDR3 in DNA: TGTGCCTGGAGTTGGACAGGAGTAGAGACCCAGTACTTC. This encodes CAWSWTGVETQYF.

This clonotype was detected many times. CDR3 sequence reads: CSARPGVAGANVLTF. CDR3 coding DNA: TGCAGTGCTAGACCAGGGGTCGCTGGGGCCAACGTCCTGACTTTC. The chain joins TRBV20-1 to TRBJ2-6; TRBD1 is a possible D gene (6 bases). The length of the CDR3 is 15 residues. V was clipped by 2 bases and J by 2 bases, with 10 bases between them. Germline V gene sequence: CDR1 DFQATT, CDR2 SNEGSKA (reference sequence).

A remark on this clonotype: A read error may produce the germline difference seen at one junction end. The chain recombines TRBV20-1 with TRBJ2-3, with 15 nucleotides matching TRBD2. Germline V CDR1 and CDR2: DFQATT, SNEGSKA (reference sequence). CDR3 length: 17 residues. Here the CDR3 DNA reads TGCAGTGCGAGAGGGGGACTAGCGGGAGGTCCCACAGATACGCAGTATTTT. Translation: CSARGGLAGGPTDTQYF.

This clonotype was counted only a few times. CDR3: CASSKRQGGGYTF. The CDR3 DNA sequence: TGTGCCAGCAGTAAACGACAGGGAGGCGGCTACACCTTC. The rearrangement joins TRBV27 to TRBJ1-2, with 7 bases matching TRBD1. Germline loops: CDR1 MNHEY, CDR2 SMNVEV (reference sequence). The CDR3 extends over 13 amino acids. Trimming cost V 5 bases and J 8 bases; bases outside gene matches: 8.

This clonotype was recorded at least ten times. The V and J genes are TRBV12-3 or TRBV12-4 and TRBJ2-7; D unclear. V gave up 5 bases and J gave up 0 bases, with 8 bases separating them. The CDR3 is 13 residues long. The CDR3 DNA reads TGTGCCAGCAGTCCTGGACCCTCCTACGAGCAGTACTTC. Residues: CASSPGPSYEQYF.

In this sample, this clonotype turned up many times. CDR3 nucleotide sequence: TGCAGTGCTAGTAGACAGGGGATAGCAGATACGCAGTATTTT. Amino acids: CSASRQGIADTQYF. The chain is built from TRBV20-1 and TRBJ2-3, with 8 bases that match TRBD1. CDR3 length: 14 amino acids. Losses at the gene ends were 3 bases for V and 4 bases for J; bases not matched to a gene: 6. Germline V gives CDR1 DFQATT, CDR2 SNEGSKA (reference sequence).

The chain links TRBV9 to TRBJ2-2, with no clear D. Germline V gene lookup returns CDR1 SGDLS and CDR2 YYNGEE. The CDR3 is made up of 13 amino acids. The V end was cut by 0 bases, the J end by 7 bases, with 7 bases between. CDR3 coding DNA: TGTGCCAGCAGCGTAGTGGGTCACGGGGAGCTGTTTTTT. The encoded protein is CASSVVGHGELFF.

This clonotype came up many times. V gene TRBV18 combines with J gene TRBJ1-4; tentative D call: TRBD1 (6 bases). The CDR3 has 15 amino acids. Trimming pared 4 bases from V and 0 bases from J, leaving 9 bases between. The V gene's germline CDR1 is KGHSH and CDR2 LQKENI. The CDR3 DNA sequence: TGTGCCAGCTCACTACAGGGTACAACTAATGAAAAACTGTTTTTT. As protein: CASSLQGTTNEKLFF.

The CDR3 is CSVENPGGSSSTDTQYF. The CDR3 nucleotides read TGCAGCGTTGAAAATCCGGGAGGCTCGAGTAGCACAGATACGCAGTATTTT. J is TRBJ2-3 and V is TRBV29-1; TRBD2 agrees at 7 bases. V was clipped by 2 bases and J by 0 bases; unmatched bases: 11. The CDR3 length is 17 residues. CDR1 is SQVTM, CDR2 ANQGSEA, per germline.

The CDR3 protein is CSAREPAGGPGDTQYF. In DNA, the CDR3 is TGCAGTGCTAGAGAGCCAGCGGGGGGGCCCGGGGATACGCAGTATTTT. J is TRBJ2-3 and V is TRBV20-1; the match to TRBD2 covers 10 bases. CDR1 is DFQATT and CDR2 is SNEGSKA in the germline V gene (reference sequence). This CDR3 has 16 residues. The ends lost 0 bases at V and 6 bases at J; junction bases unmatched: 9.

This clonotype occurred many times. The J gene is TRBJ1-3, the V gene TRBV12-3 or TRBV12-4, with TRBD1 matching 7 bases. V was clipped by 7 bases and J by 8 bases; unmatched bases: 11. The CDR3 length is 14 residues. The CDR3 nucleotides are TGTGCCAGCATTCAAGACAGGGTCGCGGACACCATATATTTT. This encodes CASIQDRVADTIYF.